Sequencing of this T cell receptor (beta chain) was carried out in a study of Graves' ophthalmopathy and Graves' hyperthyroidism. Comments on this clonotype: Its antigen is unknown.

The V end was cut by 6 bases, the J end by 0 bases, with 8 bases between. Germline V gene lookup returns CDR1 LGHNT and CDR2 FRNRAP. The CDR3 extends over 13 amino acids. General study findings and limits: This model predicted ophthalmopathy progression (sensitivity 65% to 71%, specificity around 72%). The blood repertoire also included most expanded thyroid clonotypes above 0.001 frequency.

Amplified material comprised TCR beta CDR3 regions derived from RNA transcripts. RT-PCR in the first round used HTBI primers; a second-round multiplex PCR followed. TCRdb called the multiplex PCR reads again in MiXCR, with one record for every CDR3 protein. The sample holds approximately 160,000 distinct CDR3 sequences, around 40% seen once. Excluded were patients with other autoimmune diseases, uncontrolled infections, pregnancy or lactation. The rearrangement links TRBV12-5 to TRBJ1-1; D is possibly TRBD1 (5 bases). The source is a man between 25 and 39 years old with Graves' ophthalmopathy. Sequencing was performed on peripheral blood. CDR3 in DNA: TGTGCTAGTGGGACAGATTTGAACACTGAAGCTTTCTTT. It is translated as CASGTDLNTEAFF.